This T cell receptor (beta chain) was sequenced in a study of cytomegalovirus exposure and HLA in healthy donors. From germline, CDR1 is SGHRS and CDR2 YFSETQ. The CDR3 consists of 14 residues. V gave up 4 bases and J gave up 3 bases, with 13 bases separating them. In the case of this clone: Antigen: not known.

The assay was immunoSEQ multiplex PCR, and TCRdb's table has in-frame clones only and misses some. Of about 120,000 clones listed, around nine tenths are singletons. Study conclusions and caveats: Cytomegalovirus association was listed for around 170 TCR beta chains. A classifier reportedly called cytomegalovirus status with high sensitivity and specificity.

The chain is built from TRBV5-1 and TRBJ1-1; D possibly corresponds to TRBD1 (5 bases). The sequencing input was PBMCs. The sequence was collected from a woman aged 25 to 39 in good health and CMV-seropositive. CDR3 coding DNA: TGCGCCAGCAGCCTTTCAGGGTGGGACACTGAAGCTTTCTTT. It is translated as CASSLSGWDTEAFF.